A selection of T cell receptor beta chains follows, all from one sample in a study of cytomegalovirus exposure and HLA in healthy donors. This table comes from immunoSEQ multiplex PCR, and its TCRdb copy is limited to in-frame clones, with some not included. Among 110,000 to 150,000 clones, 82% were seen once, and the ten largest hold approximately 2%. Sequences were obtained from PBMCs. The receptors were sampled from a woman in her forties in good health and CMV-seronegative. Each CDR3 is given with its conserved first and last residue. D genes are given only for firm matches. The size of a clone is reported for some rows only, either as once, few or many, or as a class for expanded clones.

j_gene: TRBJ2-7; abundance: .; v_gene: TRBV25-1; d_gene: .; CDR3aa: CASNLGFEQYF; CDR3nt: TGTGCCAGCAATCTAGGATTCGAGCAGTACTTC
j_gene: TRBJ1-5; abundance: .; v_gene: TRBV5-8; d_gene: .; CDR3aa: CASSFFLYGSGQPQHF; CDR3nt: TGTGCCAGCAGCTTCTTCTTATATGGGTCAGGACAGCCCCAGCATTTT
j_gene: TRBJ1-3; abundance: .; v_gene: TRBV5-4; d_gene: .; CDR3aa: CASSSNLAGVGNTIYF; CDR3nt: TGTGCCAGCAGCTCAAACCTGGCAGGGGTTGGAAACACCATATATTTT
j_gene: TRBJ2-7; abundance: .; v_gene: TRBV5-6; d_gene: TRBD2; CDR3aa: CASSWQGSGRRSSYEQYF; CDR3nt: TGTGCCAGCAGCTGGCAGGGTAGCGGGAGGCGTAGCTCCTACGAGCAGTACTTC
j_gene: TRBJ2-2; abundance: .; v_gene: TRBV7-9; d_gene: TRBD1; CDR3aa: CASGLGTGVTGELFF; CDR3nt: TGTGCCAGCGGCCTCGGGACAGGGGTTACCGGGGAGCTGTTTTTT
j_gene: TRBJ1-2; abundance: .; v_gene: TRBV6-5; d_gene: TRBD1; CDR3aa: CASRPYPGQGEDWGF; CDR3nt: TGTGCCAGCAGGCCGTATCCGGGACAGGGGGAGGATTGGGGCTTC
j_gene: TRBJ1-1; abundance: few; v_gene: TRBV4-3; d_gene: .; CDR3aa: CASSQESGQTMNTEAFF; CDR3nt: TGCGCCAGCAGCCAAGAATCGGGACAAACGATGAACACTGAAGCTTTCTTT
j_gene: TRBJ1-3; abundance: .; v_gene: TRBV29-1; d_gene: .; CDR3aa: CSARRQSGNTIYF; CDR3nt: TGCAGCGCTCGGAGACAGTCTGGAAACACCATATATTTT
j_gene: TRBJ1-2; abundance: few; v_gene: TRBV28; d_gene: TRBD1; CDR3aa: CASSLSPRGVYTF; CDR3nt: TGTGCCAGCAGTTTAAGCCCCAGGGGGGTCTACACCTTC
j_gene: TRBJ2-1; abundance: .; v_gene: TRBV11-3; d_gene: TRBD2; CDR3aa: CASSGMTSGYEQFF; CDR3nt: TGTGCCAGCAGCGGGATGACTAGCGGGTATGAGCAGTTCTTC
j_gene: TRBJ2-2; abundance: .; v_gene: TRBV6-5; d_gene: .; CDR3aa: CAISESSGAGELFF; CDR3nt: TGTGCCATCAGTGAGTCGTCAGGGGCCGGGGAGCTGTTTTTT
j_gene: TRBJ1-5; abundance: .; v_gene: TRBV7-3; d_gene: .; CDR3aa: CASSLRSGVPGNSNQPQHF; CDR3nt: TGTGCCAGCAGCTTAAGATCCGGCGTCCCAGGGAATAGCAATCAGCCCCAGCATTTT
j_gene: TRBJ2-1; abundance: .; v_gene: TRBV5-8; d_gene: TRBD1; CDR3aa: CASSIGGSNEQFF; CDR3nt: TGTGCCAGCAGCATAGGGGGCTCCAATGAGCAGTTCTTC
j_gene: TRBJ1-1; abundance: .; v_gene: TRBV5-4; d_gene: .; CDR3aa: CASSQVEAGVFGTEAFF; CDR3nt: TGTGCCAGCAGCCAAGTAGAGGCAGGGGTTTTTGGCACTGAAGCTTTCTTT
j_gene: TRBJ2-3; abundance: .; v_gene: TRBV5-6; d_gene: TRBD1; CDR3aa: CASGAGTGSTDTQYF; CDR3nt: TGTGCCAGCGGCGCCGGGACAGGGTCCACAGATACGCAGTATTTT
j_gene: TRBJ2-5; abundance: .; v_gene: TRBV27; d_gene: .; CDR3aa: CASSLRAYQETQYF; CDR3nt: TGTGCCAGCAGTTTGAGGGCATACCAAGAGACCCAGTACTTC
j_gene: TRBJ1-1; abundance: .; v_gene: TRBV5-1; d_gene: .; CDR3aa: CASSLQGVGNTEAFF; CDR3nt: TGCGCCAGCAGCCTACAGGGAGTTGGGAACACTGAAGCTTTCTTT
j_gene: TRBJ2-7; abundance: once; v_gene: TRBV27; d_gene: .; CDR3aa: CASMGGSSYEQYF; CDR3nt: TGTGCCAGCATGGGTGGGAGCTCCTACGAGCAGTACTTC
j_gene: TRBJ1-1; abundance: .; v_gene: TRBV2; d_gene: TRBD1; CDR3aa: CASLNEGDRPSPTGAFF; CDR3nt: TGTGCCAGCCTGAATGAAGGGGACAGACCTTCCCCCACTGGAGCTTTCTTT
j_gene: TRBJ2-7; abundance: .; v_gene: TRBV28; d_gene: TRBD2; CDR3aa: CASSRPGGPGNGEQYF; CDR3nt: TGTGCCAGCAGTCGCCCGGGGGGACCCGGGAATGGCGAGCAGTACTTC
j_gene: TRBJ1-5; abundance: .; v_gene: TRBV7-9; d_gene: .; CDR3aa: CASSSRDKGCF; CDR3nt: TGTGCCAGCAGCTCCCGGGACAAAGGGTGTTTT
j_gene: TRBJ2-7; abundance: .; v_gene: TRBV11-2; d_gene: .; CDR3aa: CASSPTPAGGGEQYF; CDR3nt: TGTGCCAGCAGCCCGACCCCCGCCGGGGGAGGCGAGCAGTACTTC
j_gene: TRBJ2-5; abundance: .; v_gene: TRBV4-1; d_gene: .; CDR3aa: CASSRSTRGLVNQETQYF; CDR3nt: TGCGCCAGCAGCCGATCAACACGGGGTCTGGTTAACCAAGAGACCCAGTACTTC
j_gene: TRBJ1-6; abundance: .; v_gene: TRBV28; d_gene: .; CDR3aa: CASSPYPRGARNSPLHF; CDR3nt: TGTGCCAGCAGTCCTTACCCCCGGGGGGCCCGGAATTCACCCCTCCACTTT
j_gene: TRBJ1-4; abundance: few; v_gene: TRBV5-1; d_gene: .; CDR3aa: CASTSERIVANEKLFF; CDR3nt: TGCGCCAGCACAAGCGAACGGATAGTAGCTAATGAAAAACTGTTTTTT
j_gene: TRBJ2-4; abundance: .; v_gene: TRBV18; d_gene: .; CDR3aa: CASSPPYSEGWNIQYF; CDR3nt: TGTGCCAGCTCACCACCGTATTCCGAGGGTTGGAACATTCAGTACTTC
j_gene: TRBJ1-3; abundance: .; v_gene: TRBV9; d_gene: .; CDR3aa: CASSVDGFGAGNTIYF; CDR3nt: TGTGCCAGCAGCGTAGACGGGTTCGGCGCTGGAAACACCATATATTTT
j_gene: TRBJ2-7; abundance: .; v_gene: TRBV15; d_gene: .; CDR3aa: CATSRDGLRGNYEQYF; CDR3nt: TGTGCCACCAGCAGAGATGGGTTAAGGGGAAACTACGAGCAGTACTTC
j_gene: TRBJ1-1; abundance: .; v_gene: TRBV12-5; d_gene: .; CDR3aa: CASGLVRRGQNTEAFF; CDR3nt: TGTGCTAGTGGTTTGGTACGGAGGGGCCAGAACACTGAAGCTTTCTTT
j_gene: TRBJ2-1; abundance: .; v_gene: TRBV27; d_gene: .; CDR3aa: CASSLAEYNEQFF; CDR3nt: TGTGCCAGCAGTTTAGCAGAATACAATGAGCAGTTCTTC
j_gene: TRBJ2-5; abundance: .; v_gene: TRBV6-5; d_gene: .; CDR3aa: CASSYPARGSAETQYF; CDR3nt: TGTGCCAGCAGTTACCCCGCCAGGGGTAGCGCAGAGACCCAGTACTTC
j_gene: TRBJ2-7; abundance: .; v_gene: TRBV9; d_gene: TRBD1; CDR3aa: CASSLDRGYEQYF; CDR3nt: TGTGCCAGCAGCCTGGACAGGGGTTACGAGCAGTACTTC
j_gene: TRBJ2-7; abundance: .; v_gene: TRBV2; d_gene: TRBD2; CDR3aa: CASSAGLAGEGYEQYF; CDR3nt: TGTGCCAGCAGTGCGGGACTAGCGGGAGAAGGGTACGAGCAGTACTTC
j_gene: TRBJ2-5; abundance: .; v_gene: TRBV7-7; d_gene: TRBD2; CDR3aa: CASSLSQSGALQETQYF; CDR3nt: TGTGCCAGCAGCTTATCTCAAAGCGGGGCCCTCCAAGAGACCCAGTACTTC
j_gene: TRBJ2-1; abundance: .; v_gene: TRBV6-5; d_gene: TRBD2; CDR3aa: CASSPRTSHNEQFF; CDR3nt: TGTGCCAGCAGTCCCCGGACTAGCCACAATGAGCAGTTCTTC
j_gene: TRBJ1-2; abundance: .; v_gene: TRBV9; d_gene: .; CDR3aa: CASSVAWQNYGYTF; CDR3nt: TGTGCCAGCAGCGTAGCTTGGCAGAACTATGGCTACACCTTC
j_gene: TRBJ2-3; abundance: once; v_gene: TRBV28; d_gene: .; CDR3aa: CASSFWGGRGTDTQYF; CDR3nt: TGTGCCAGCAGTTTTTGGGGAGGAAGGGGCACAGATACGCAGTATTTT
j_gene: TRBJ2-1; abundance: .; v_gene: TRBV4-1; d_gene: TRBD2; CDR3aa: CASSRAGRRISSYNEQFF; CDR3nt: TGCGCCAGCAGCCGAGCGGGACGGCGGATTAGCTCCTACAATGAGCAGTTCTTC
j_gene: TRBJ1-2; abundance: .; v_gene: TRBV19; d_gene: .; CDR3aa: CASSIGQMYGYTF; CDR3nt: TGTGCCAGTAGTATAGGGCAGATGTATGGCTACACCTTC
j_gene: TRBJ2-2; abundance: .; v_gene: TRBV15; d_gene: TRBD2; CDR3aa: CATSREFGNYVAGVAGELFF; CDR3nt: TGTGCCACCAGCAGAGAATTTGGGAATTACGTAGCGGGAGTCGCCGGGGAGCTGTTTTTT
j_gene: TRBJ2-1; abundance: .; v_gene: TRBV27; d_gene: TRBD2; CDR3aa: CASGTSGADNEQFF; CDR3nt: TGTGCCAGCGGAACTAGCGGGGCAGACAATGAGCAGTTCTTC
j_gene: TRBJ1-5; abundance: .; v_gene: TRBV28; d_gene: TRBD1; CDR3aa: CASSPLPGTGGDQPQHF; CDR3nt: TGTGCCAGCAGTCCCCTCCCCGGGACAGGGGGCGATCAGCCCCAGCATTTT
j_gene: TRBJ2-5; abundance: .; v_gene: TRBV18; d_gene: .; CDR3aa: CASSPVVRRETQYF; CDR3nt: TGTGCCAGCTCACCAGTGGTCCGCCGGGAGACCCAGTACTTC
j_gene: TRBJ2-2; abundance: .; v_gene: TRBV5-6; d_gene: TRBD2; CDR3aa: CASSWGGLAGTGELFF; CDR3nt: TGTGCCAGCAGCTGGGGGGGACTAGCGGGCACCGGGGAGCTGTTTTTT
j_gene: TRBJ1-2; abundance: .; v_gene: TRBV5-8; d_gene: TRBD1; CDR3aa: CASSAGQGGLYGYTF; CDR3nt: TGTGCCAGCAGCGCCGGACAGGGAGGGTTGTATGGCTACACCTTC
j_gene: TRBJ1-5; abundance: .; v_gene: TRBV28; d_gene: .; CDR3aa: CASSTGTSNQPQHF; CDR3nt: TGTGCCAGTAGCACAGGGACAAGCAATCAGCCCCAGCATTTT
j_gene: TRBJ2-7; abundance: .; v_gene: TRBV7-9; d_gene: TRBD1; CDR3aa: CSSSRQGYEQYF; CDR3nt: TGTTCCAGCAGCAGACAGGGTTACGAGCAGTACTTC
j_gene: TRBJ2-2; abundance: once; v_gene: TRBV21-1; d_gene: .; CDR3aa: CASSKSDTGELFF; CDR3nt: TGTGCCAGCAGCAAGTCAGACACCGGGGAGCTGTTTTTT
j_gene: TRBJ2-3; abundance: .; v_gene: TRBV27; d_gene: .; CDR3aa: CASRSSTDTQYF; CDR3nt: TGTGCCAGCAGGAGCAGCACAGATACGCAGTATTTT
j_gene: TRBJ1-5; abundance: .; v_gene: TRBV19; d_gene: .; CDR3aa: CASSMLEGPQHF; CDR3nt: TGTGCCAGTAGTATGCTTGAGGGCCCCCAGCATTTT
j_gene: TRBJ1-4; abundance: .; v_gene: TRBV19; d_gene: .; CDR3aa: CASSLGRVGEKLFF; CDR3nt: TGTGCCAGTAGTTTAGGCAGGGTCGGTGAAAAACTGTTTTTT
j_gene: TRBJ2-1; abundance: .; v_gene: TRBV19; d_gene: .; CDR3aa: CASLTGLSYNEQFF; CDR3nt: TGTGCCAGTCTGACAGGACTCTCCTACAATGAGCAGTTCTTC
j_gene: TRBJ2-6; abundance: once; v_gene: TRBV7-3; d_gene: .; CDR3aa: CASSPGGADLTYSGANVLTF; CDR3nt: TGTGCCAGCAGCCCCGGGGGAGCTGATTTAACTTACTCTGGGGCCAACGTCCTGACTTTC
j_gene: TRBJ2-7; abundance: .; v_gene: TRBV27; d_gene: TRBD1; CDR3aa: CASSLWDRGHEQYF; CDR3nt: TGTGCCAGCAGTTTATGGGACAGGGGGCACGAGCAGTACTTC
j_gene: TRBJ2-3; abundance: .; v_gene: TRBV5-1; d_gene: .; CDR3aa: CASSLGRAGTDTQYF; CDR3nt: TGCGCCAGCAGCTTGGGGAGGGCGGGCACAGATACGCAGTATTTT
j_gene: TRBJ1-2; abundance: .; v_gene: TRBV5-6; d_gene: .; CDR3aa: CASSLRAGAGGYTF; CDR3nt: TGTGCCAGCAGCTTGCGGGCAGGGGCTGGCGGCTACACCTTC
j_gene: TRBJ2-1; abundance: .; v_gene: TRBV7-2; d_gene: .; CDR3aa: CASSLGRGSSYNEQFF; CDR3nt: TGTGCCAGCAGCTTAGGGCGAGGGAGCTCCTACAATGAGCAGTTCTTC